This T cell receptor (beta chain) originates from a study of T cells in Graves' hyperthyroidism and ophthalmopathy. Exclusion followed for patients with uncontrolled infection, other autoimmune disease, pregnancy or lactation. Study-wide findings and caveats: Most thyroid clonotypes expanded above 0.001 were also detected in blood.

The TCR beta CDR3 regions underwent amplification using RNA transcripts as the source. The study used the HTBI primer set for a first-round RT-PCR of the TCR CDR3. TCRdb independently ran MiXCR on the multiplex PCR reads; one entry per CDR3 protein. Among about 690,000 distinct CDR3 sequences listed, 17% were seen once. This clonotype appeared a few times. Its antigen is unidentified. Compared with germline, one end of the junction differs, possibly owing to a read error. This CDR3 spans 19 amino acids. The germline V gene has CDR1 KGHDR and CDR2 SFDVKD. This chain joins TRBV24-1 and TRBJ2-1; TRBD1 aligns across 8 bases. The source material was blood. This receptor was taken from a man in his forties or fifties with Graves' hyperthyroidism. The chain's CDR3 is CATSAPNPGTGGSPNQQFF. In DNA, the CDR3 is TGTGCCACCAGTGCCCCCAACCCGGGGACAGGTGGAAGCCCCAATCAGCAGTTCTTC.